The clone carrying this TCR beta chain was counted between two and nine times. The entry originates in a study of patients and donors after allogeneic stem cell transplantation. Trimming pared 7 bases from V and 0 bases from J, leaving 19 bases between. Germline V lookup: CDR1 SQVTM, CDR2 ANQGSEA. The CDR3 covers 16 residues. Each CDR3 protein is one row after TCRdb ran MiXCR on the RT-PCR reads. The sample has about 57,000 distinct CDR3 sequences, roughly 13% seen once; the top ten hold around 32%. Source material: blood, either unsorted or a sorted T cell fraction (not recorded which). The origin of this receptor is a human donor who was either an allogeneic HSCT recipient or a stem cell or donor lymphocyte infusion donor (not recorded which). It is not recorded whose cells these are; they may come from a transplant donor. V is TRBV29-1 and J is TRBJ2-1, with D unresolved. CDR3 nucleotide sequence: TGCAGCGCCCCTGTTTCTTGGACCACCTCCTACAATGAGCAGTTCTTC. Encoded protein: CSAPVSWTTSYNEQFF.